Presented here are 9 T cell receptor gamma chains from one specimen sequenced in a study of γδ T cells in repeated Plasmodium falciparum infection. TCRdb re-called clones from the multiplex PCR reads using CATT. The table lists about 30,000 gamma-chain clones, 1.4% of them singletons. Bulk repertoires came from Vgamma9/Vdelta2+ or Vdelta2-negative gammadelta T cells flow-sorted from PBMC. The sequencing sample was made of gamma-delta T cells from blood. These receptors were collected from a pool of human donors (malaria-infected and uninfected, not separated).

This clone came up many times. Within the sample, other DNA sequences also encode this same CDR3. The CDR3 reads CALWEVAELGKKIKVF. CDR3 DNA: TGTGCCTTGTGGGAGGTCGCGGAGTTGGGCAAAAAAATCAAGGTATTT. The V gene is TRGV9, the J gene TRGJP. Losses at the gene ends were 1 base for V and 7 bases for J; bases not matched to a gene: 4. Germline assignment: CDR1 GITISATS and CDR2 ISYDGTV (reference sequence). The CDR3 runs to 16 residues.

Comment on this clone: The protein that TCRdb holds for this DNA derives from a much larger clone and differs from the translated DNA at residue 9, which likely indicates a read error; the protein shown here is translated from the DNA. The chain couples TRGV9 to TRGJP. The J gene, missing from TCRdb, was assigned here through DNA to germline matching. Germline CDR1 reads GITISATS; CDR2 reads ISYDGTV (reference sequence). Trimming at V came to 0 bases and at J to 6 bases, leaving 8 bases not matched to a gene. The CDR3 has 18 residues. The CDR3 region has the DNA TGTGCCTTGTGGGAGGTGCGAGGACGAGAGTTGGGCAAAAAAATCAAGGTATTT. This gives the protein CALWEVRGRELGKKIKVF.

Of note for this clone: A far bigger clonotype differs at one base, so this is likely a read error. Other DNA sequences in the sample encode the same CDR3. The rearrangement uses TRGV9 and TRGJ1 or TRGJ2. The J gene was missing in TCRdb and was found by matching the end of the DNA to germline. The CDR3 is 11 residues long. From germline, CDR1 is GITISATS and CDR2 ISYDGTV (reference sequence). The chain's CDR3 is CALWEGFKKLF. CDR3 DNA: TGTGCCTTATGGGAGGGATTTAAGAAACTCTTT.

The table lists this clone with a few counts. CDR3 sequence reads: CATWDGFIGYKKLF. Written as DNA, the CDR3 is TGTGCCACCTGGGATGGGTTCATCGGTTATAAGAAACTCTTT. V gene TRGV4 combines with J gene TRGJ1 or TRGJ2. In the absence of a J gene in TCRdb, the DNA was matched to germline to assign it here. Germline V gives CDR1 EGSTGY, CDR2 YDSYTSSV. V trimming: 0 bases; J trimming: 6 bases; junction bases outside the gene matches: 8. This CDR3 comprises 14 residues.

This clone occurred many times. Only one base separates this from a far larger clonotype, so it likely reflects a read error. Other nucleotide sequences from this sample produce the same CDR3. The V gene call is TRGV9, and the J gene call is absent. The CDR3 totals 15 residues. Germline V gives CDR1 GITISATS, CDR2 ISYDGTV (reference sequence). For the CDR3, the DNA is TGTGCCTTGTGGGAGGTCTCCAGGAATTATTATAAAAAACTCTTT. This translates into CALWEVSRNYYKKLF.

This clone appeared many times. The rearrangement uses TRGV9 and TRGJ1 or TRGJ2. No J gene was available from TCRdb, and it was assigned here by a germline match of the DNA. Germline V gene data show CDR1 as GITISATS and CDR2 as ISYDGTV (reference sequence). Losses at the gene ends were 6 bases for V and 12 bases for J; bases not matched to a gene: 8. The length of the CDR3 is 10 residues. The CDR3 loop reads CALWTQWKLF. The DNA of the CDR3 is TGTGCCTTGTGGACCCAGTGGAAACTCTTT.

Notes on this clone: This likely traces to a read error, being one base from a far larger clone. The V gene call reads TRGV4; no J gene was called. CDR1 and CDR2 (germline): EGSTGY, YDSYTSSV. The CDR3 is made up of 11 amino acids. DNA for the CDR3: TGTGCCACCTGGGACCGATATAAGAAGCTCTTT. It codes for CATWDRYKKLF.

About this clone: This DNA's translation differs at residue 7 from TCRdb's protein, which comes from a much larger clone; a read error is likely, and the protein shown is translated from the DNA. The chain is built from TRGV9 and TRGJ1 or TRGJ2. Germline matching of the DNA provided the J gene here, since TCRdb leaves it blank. Germline values: CDR1 GITISATS, CDR2 ISYDGTV (reference sequence). The CDR3 is 14 residues long. V gave up 2 bases and J gave up 1 base; unmatched junction bases: 5. CDR3: CALWEGTNYYKKLF. The DNA for the CDR3 is TGTGCCTTGTGGGAGGGAACCAATTATTATAAGAAACTCTTT.

This clone was observed many times. V and J are TRGV9 and TRGJP2. No J segment appears in TCRdb, so it was assigned here by matching the sequence to germline. J was trimmed by 7 bases and V by 6 bases; bases with no gene match: 20. Germline CDR1 and CDR2: GITISATS and ISYDGTV (reference sequence). This CDR3 is built from 17 residues. For the CDR3, the DNA is TGTGCCTTGTGGAGGTGGAGATGGGAGGTGGATGATTGGATCAAGACGTTT. Its protein is CALWRWRWEVDDWIKTF.